This TCR beta chain was sequenced in a study of brain T cells in children with intractable seizures. About this clone: The antigen remains undetermined.

Sequencing was performed with immunoSEQ multiplex PCR; in TCRdb, only in-frame clones are kept and a portion is missing. This table holds about 340,000 clones, 85% to 95% found once. Study findings and constraints: Patients' HCMV serostatus was unknown; virus specificity rests on CDR3 similarity alone.

The germline V gene has CDR1 KGHSH and CDR2 LQKENI. This CDR3 is built from 15 residues. V lost 5 bases and J 4 bases, leaving 18 bases between the germline ends. Time point denoted: blood from clinic visit 5 months post-surgery; TSC patient then seizure free. The sequences come from peripheral blood, collected 4 to 6 months after surgery. The clonotype comes from a boy less than two years old with tuberous sclerosis and intractable seizures. The chain links TRBV18 to TRBJ2-7, with D perhaps TRBD2 (6 bases). This CDR3 is CASSSLGTGGYEQYF. The CDR3 DNA follows: TGTGCCAGCTCATCCCTCGGGACTGGGGGGTACGAGCAGTACTTC.